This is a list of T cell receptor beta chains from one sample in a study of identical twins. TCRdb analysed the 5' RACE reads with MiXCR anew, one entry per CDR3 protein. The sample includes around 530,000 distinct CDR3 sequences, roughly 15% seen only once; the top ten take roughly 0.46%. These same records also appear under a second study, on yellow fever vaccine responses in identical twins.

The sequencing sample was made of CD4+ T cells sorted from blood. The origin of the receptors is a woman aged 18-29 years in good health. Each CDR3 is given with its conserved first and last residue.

cdr3_aa: CASSGGFGPYNSPLHF
j_call: TRBJ1-6
v_call: TRBV13

cdr3_aa: CASSLALSFGANVLTF
j_call: TRBJ2-6
v_call: TRBV7-9

cdr3_aa: CASSQIEKLFF
j_call: TRBJ1-4
v_call: TRBV4-1

cdr3_aa: CASSSLNIGTEAFF
j_call: TRBJ1-1
v_call: TRBV27

cdr3_aa: CASSFQSGNTEAFF
j_call: TRBJ1-1
v_call: TRBV12-3/TRBV12-4

cdr3_aa: CAISLGLEQFF
j_call: TRBJ2-1
v_call: TRBV10-3

cdr3_aa: CASSPGQGYTF
j_call: TRBJ1-2
v_call: TRBV4-1

cdr3_aa: CASRADRLRSPLHF
j_call: TRBJ1-6
v_call: TRBV6-1

cdr3_aa: CASTGLAGEDQFF
j_call: TRBJ2-1
v_call: TRBV6-1

cdr3_aa: CASSSLRGYNEQFF
j_call: TRBJ2-1
v_call: TRBV12-3/TRBV12-4

cdr3_aa: CASIPGQGIGSYGYTF
j_call: TRBJ1-2
v_call: TRBV28

cdr3_aa: CASSSGQVSNEQFF
j_call: TRBJ2-1
v_call: TRBV27

cdr3_aa: CASSQQQGGEQFF
j_call: TRBJ2-1
v_call: TRBV3-1

cdr3_aa: CASSLLGLDEQYF
j_call: TRBJ2-7
v_call: TRBV7-2

cdr3_aa: CASQGWGLNTEAFF
j_call: TRBJ1-1
v_call: TRBV5-1

cdr3_aa: CASSYSGNTNTEAFF
j_call: TRBJ1-1
v_call: TRBV6-2/TRBV6-3

cdr3_aa: CASSSGGTTDTQYF
j_call: TRBJ2-3
v_call: TRBV7-2

cdr3_aa: CASSFSGGTGELFF
j_call: TRBJ2-2
v_call: TRBV5-1

cdr3_aa: CASSSFEAKNIQYF
j_call: TRBJ2-4
v_call: TRBV12-3/TRBV12-4

cdr3_aa: CASSSSGVRYNEQFF
j_call: TRBJ2-1
v_call: TRBV11-2

cdr3_aa: CASSLNTGSGETQYF
j_call: TRBJ2-5
v_call: TRBV12-3/TRBV12-4

cdr3_aa: CASSLSRVRDEKLFF
j_call: TRBJ1-4
v_call: TRBV27

cdr3_aa: CASSPRDKRETGELFF
j_call: TRBJ2-2
v_call: TRBV12-3/TRBV12-4

cdr3_aa: CASSFRGLAGAGSYNEQFF
j_call: TRBJ2-1
v_call: TRBV28

cdr3_aa: CASRIKWDGVTRADTQYF
j_call: TRBJ2-3
v_call: TRBV11-1

cdr3_aa: CASSLVRLGDGYTF
j_call: TRBJ1-2
v_call: TRBV7-8